These T cell receptor beta chains were read from a single sample in a study of T-cell reconstitution after alpha-beta-depleted transplantation in children. TCRdb reprocessed the PCR reads with MiXCR, giving one entry per CDR3 protein. The sample has about 78,000 distinct CDR3 sequences, roughly 13% seen once; the top ten hold about 25%. Sequencing was performed on PBMCs, mostly from graft donor cells, taken 180 days after TCRalphabeta/CD19-depleted stem cell transplant. These receptors all come from a male patient aged 2-15 years who had a stem cell transplant for acute lymphoblastic leukemia, so the T cells may come from the graft donor. The CDR3 runs from the conserved cysteine through the conserved F or W. D genes are given only for firm matches. The size entry is marked missing in some rows and otherwise reads once, few, many or a size class.

v_call	clone_size	d_call	j_call	cdr3_aa	cdr3_nt
TRBV5-1	few	NA	TRBJ2-7	CASSLIGGVGEQYF	TGCGCCAGCAGCTTGATCGGGGGAGTGGGAGAGCAGTACTTC
TRBV10-3	NA	NA	TRBJ2-3	CAIRRPEDTQYF	TGTGCCATCAGGAGGCCCGAAGATACGCAGTATTTT
TRBV20-1	few	NA	TRBJ2-1	CSAREPFHNEQFF	TGCAGTGCTAGAGAGCCCTTCCACAATGAGCAGTTCTTC
TRBV4-3	few	NA	TRBJ2-5	CASSQEGGWETQYF	TGCGCCAGCAGCCAAGAGGGGGGTTGGGAGACCCAGTACTTC
TRBV15	NA	NA	TRBJ2-5	CATSRRTVGQETQYF	TGTGCCACCAGCAGAAGGACAGTGGGCCAAGAGACCCAGTACTTC
TRBV7-9	few	TRBD1	TRBJ1-6	CAGGQGRYSPLHF	TGTGCCGGAGGACAGGGGAGGTATTCACCCCTCCACTTT
TRBV15	NA	NA	TRBJ2-1	CATSRLERISYNEQFF	TGTGCCACCAGCAGACTTGAAAGGATCTCCTACAATGAGCAGTTCTTC
TRBV5-1	NA	NA	TRBJ2-2	CASSWNTGELFF	TGCGCCAGCAGCTGGAACACCGGGGAGCTGTTTTTT
TRBV4-2	many	TRBD1	TRBJ2-1	CASSPGTARIDEQFF	TGTGCCAGCAGCCCCGGGACAGCCCGAATAGATGAGCAGTTCTTC
TRBV9	NA	NA	TRBJ2-2	CASSVPRGELFF	TGTGCCAGCAGCGTCCCTAGGGGGGAGCTGTTTTTT
TRBV18	few	NA	TRBJ1-6	CASSQDPGSPLHF	TGTGCCAGCTCACAAGACCCGGGATCACCCCTCCACTTT
TRBV20-1	NA	NA	TRBJ2-5	CSPLLGKETQYF	TGCAGTCCCCTCCTTGGCAAAGAGACCCAGTACTTC
TRBV10-3	NA	NA	TRBJ2-6	CAISESWVAGANVLTF	TGTGCCATCAGTGAGTCCTGGGTTGCTGGGGCCAACGTCCTGACTTTC
TRBV7-9	few	TRBD1	TRBJ2-5	CASSPGDRVQETQYF	TGTGCCAGCAGCCCTGGGGACAGGGTACAAGAGACCCAGTACTTC
TRBV11-2	few	NA	TRBJ1-1	CASSRPSPLGGVRKAEAFF	TGTGCCAGCAGCCGACCGTCGCCCCTAGGGGGGGTGAGGAAGGCTGAAGCTTTCTTT
TRBV20-1	few	NA	TRBJ2-7	CSARELATSYEQYF	TGCAGTGCTCGGGAGCTAGCGACTTCCTACGAGCAGTACTTC
TRBV5-6	few	TRBD1	TRBJ1-2	CASSLAGGNLGYTF	TGTGCCAGCAGCTTAGCAGGGGGCAATCTGGGCTACACCTTC
TRBV27	NA	NA	TRBJ1-5	CASSLGRNQPQHF	TGTGCCAGCAGCCTCGGACGTAATCAGCCCCAGCATTTT
TRBV20-1	few	TRBD1	TRBJ1-2	CSASTGQYGYTF	TGCAGTGCAAGTACGGGACAGTATGGCTACACCTTC
TRBV7-2	NA	NA	TRBJ2-2	CASSHRDALNTGELFF	TGTGCCAGCAGCCATCGGGACGCCTTGAACACCGGGGAGCTGTTTTTT
TRBV11-2	NA	NA	TRBJ1-4	CASSLVVNPTNEKLFF	TGTGCCAGCAGCTTAGTTGTGAACCCAACTAATGAAAAACTGTTTTTT
TRBV6-5	NA	NA	TRBJ2-1	CASRRQNEQFF	TGTGCCAGCAGGCGACAGAATGAGCAGTTCTTC
TRBV12-3/TRBV12-4	NA	NA	TRBJ2-2	CASSLGDGRLFF	TGTGCCAGCAGTTTAGGAGACGGAAGGCTGTTTTTT
TRBV5-1	few	TRBD2	TRBJ2-1	CASSGSGNLNEQFF	TGCGCCAGCAGTGGGAGCGGGAACCTCAATGAGCAGTTCTTC
TRBV24-1	NA	NA	TRBJ2-3	CATSAPYSLTQYF	TGTGCCACCAGTGCTCCCTACTCCCTTACGCAGTATTTT
TRBV7-2	many	NA	TRBJ2-7	CASSAGAAYEQYF	TGTGCCAGCAGCGCAGGGGCGGCCTACGAGCAGTACTTC
TRBV9	NA	TRBD1	TRBJ1-1	CASSVGGQGTMNTEAFF	TGTGCCAGCAGCGTAGGCGGACAGGGGACCATGAACACTGAAGCTTTCTTT
TRBV4-2	few	NA	TRBJ1-4	CASRPRRRGEEKLFF	TGTGCCAGCAGGCCAAGGCGTAGGGGTGAAGAAAAACTGTTTTTT
TRBV2	NA	NA	TRBJ1-2	CASRGGIGYTF	TGTGCCAGCAGGGGGGGAATCGGCTACACCTTC
TRBV27	medium-sized	NA	TRBJ2-1	CASSFRDEQFF	TGTGCCAGCAGTTTCCGCGATGAGCAGTTCTTC
TRBV20-1	NA	NA	TRBJ1-5	CSARGGQGSNQPQHF	TGCAGTGCTAGAGGCGGACAAGGCAGCAATCAGCCCCAGCATTTT
TRBV12-3/TRBV12-4	many	NA	TRBJ2-2	CASSFGQVGTGELFF	TGTGCCAGCAGTTTTGGCCAAGTGGGAACCGGGGAGCTGTTTTTT
TRBV28	few	NA	TRBJ2-1	CASSLYFYNEQFF	TGTGCCAGCAGTTTATACTTCTACAATGAGCAGTTCTTC
TRBV7-2	NA	TRBD2	TRBJ2-5	CASRPAGGPQETQYF	TGTGCCAGCAGACCAGCGGGGGGGCCCCAAGAGACCCAGTACTTC
TRBV7-6	few	TRBD1	TRBJ2-2	CASSAGTGFTGELFF	TGTGCCAGCAGCGCCGGGACAGGTTTCACCGGGGAGCTGTTTTTT
TRBV28	NA	NA	TRBJ2-7	CASSPPLRGWADNEQYF	TGTGCCAGCAGTCCGCCCCTTCGCGGGTGGGCCGATAACGAGCAGTACTTC
TRBV7-6	few	TRBD1	TRBJ2-2	CASSLAGQGIGELFF	TGTGCCAGCAGCTTAGCCGGACAGGGAATCGGGGAGCTGTTTTTT
TRBV6-6	NA	NA	TRBJ1-3	CASSQHENTIYF	TGTGCCAGCAGCCAGCACGAAAACACCATATATTTT
TRBV5-1	few	NA	TRBJ2-3	CASSSDGGSTDTQYF	TGCGCCAGCAGCTCGGATGGGGGAAGCACAGATACGCAGTATTTT
TRBV20-1	NA	NA	TRBJ2-1	CSAGAAEQFF	TGCAGTGCGGGGGCTGCTGAGCAGTTCTTC
TRBV7-2	few	NA	TRBJ2-1	CASSLTRYNEQFF	TGTGCCAGCAGCTTAACCCGATACAATGAGCAGTTCTTC
TRBV12-3/TRBV12-4	many	TRBD2	TRBJ2-3	CASGRGGLTDTQYF	TGTGCCAGCGGTCGGGGGGGCCTGACAGATACGCAGTATTTT
TRBV5-1	NA	NA	TRBJ2-3	CASSLRGLQDTQYF	TGCGCCAGCAGCTTGAGGGGACTCCAGGATACGCAGTATTTT
TRBV28	many	NA	TRBJ2-1	CASSWGDEQFF	TGTGCCAGCAGTTGGGGGGATGAGCAGTTCTTC
TRBV24-1	few	TRBD2	TRBJ2-3	CATSGGISGRDHTDTQYF	TGTGCCACCAGTGGAGGAATAAGCGGGAGGGACCACACAGATACGCAGTATTTT
TRBV7-9	few	TRBD1	TRBJ1-5	CASSPVRDSGGQPQHF	TGTGCCAGCAGCCCAGTGCGGGACAGTGGGGGTCAGCCCCAGCATTTT